This entry lists 32 T cell receptor beta chains sequenced from one sample in a study of a mutant IDH1 vaccine in newly diagnosed glioma. Time point given: week 5, during vaccination. Doses of 300 ug of mutant IDH1 20-mer peptide were given with topical imiquimod. Their antigen targets remain unknown. Sequenced by immunoSEQ multiplex PCR; TCRdb stores in-frame clones only, minus some. The table has under 70,000 clones, around 80% seen once. Sequenced material: PBMCs, taken from a glioma patient whose treatment included an IDH1 peptide vaccine. These TCRs come from a man aged 25-45 years with glioma.

The chain couples TRBV4-1 to TRBJ1-1; D remains unclear. The germline V gene encodes CDR1 MGHRA and CDR2 YSYEKL. Trimming cost V 4 bases and J 1 base, with 10 bases left between them. The CDR3 covers 14 residues. CDR3 in amino acids: CASSPAPKNTEAFF. For the CDR3, the DNA is TGCGCCAGCAGCCCCGCCCCCAAGAACACTGAAGCTTTCTTT.

J is TRBJ2-7 and V is TRBV5-8; possible D gene TRBD1, 5 bases. The CDR3 consists of 14 residues. Germline values: CDR1 SGHTS, CDR2 YDEGEE. V lost 2 bases and J lost 3, with 12 bases in between. CDR3 in amino acids: CASSFQGGSYEQYF. The CDR3 coding sequence is TGTGCCAGCAGCTTCCAGGGTGGTAGCTACGAGCAGTACTTC.

V gene TRBV2 combines with J gene TRBJ2-6; a weak D match, TRBD1 (5 bases). V gave up 9 bases and J gave up 0 bases, with 9 bases separating them. The CDR3 runs to 14 residues. Looked up from germline, CDR1 is SNHLY and CDR2 is FYNNEI. The DNA for the CDR3 is TGTGCCAGTGGGGCGGCCTCTGGGGCCAACGTCCTGACTTTC. Translated: CASGAASGANVLTF.

The V and J genes are TRBV2 and TRBJ1-5; D possibly corresponds to TRBD1 (5 bases). The V end was cut by 4 bases, the J end by 2 bases, with 12 bases between. CDR1 is SNHLY, CDR2 FYNNEI, per germline. CDR3 length: 15 residues. This CDR3 reads CASSGRGIGNQPQHF. DNA for the CDR3: TGTGCCAGCAGTGGGCGGGGCATCGGCAATCAGCCCCAGCATTTT.

This clone occurred once. V gene TRBV28 combines with J gene TRBJ2-3; the match to TRBD2 covers 9 bases. The CDR3 is 17 amino acids. Germline assignment: CDR1 MDHEN and CDR2 SYDVKM. Losses at the gene ends were 3 bases for V and 2 bases for J; bases not matched to a gene: 9. The CDR3 DNA reads TGTGCCAGCAGTTTTTCGGCTAGCGGGGAGTACACAGATACGCAGTATTTT. It yields the protein CASSFSASGEYTDTQYF.

The rearrangement joins TRBV6-6 to TRBJ1-2; D unclear. Trimming cost V 2 bases and J 4 bases, with 8 bases left between them. Germline CDR1 and CDR2: MNHNY and SVGAGI (reference sequence). This CDR3 region has 13 residues. CDR3 sequence: CASSYEGSYGYTF. In nucleotides, the CDR3 is TGTGCCAGCAGTTACGAGGGATCCTATGGCTACACCTTC.

This clone was found once. The chain joins TRBV10-3 to TRBJ2-7; 8 bases agree with TRBD1. The CDR3 is made up of 13 amino acids. Germline V gene lookup returns CDR1 ENHRY and CDR2 SYGVKD. The V gene end was trimmed by 10 bases and the J gene end by 3 bases; junction bases not matched to a gene: 8. The DNA for the CDR3 is TGTGCCACCTCGGACAGGGTGATCTACGAGCAGTACTTC. Translated: CATSDRVIYEQYF.

The rearrangement joins TRBV7-9 to TRBJ1-2; 8 nucleotides match TRBD1. In germline, CDR1 is SEHNR, CDR2 FQNEAQ (reference sequence). The V segment lost 3 bases and the J segment 3 bases; nucleotides outside the gene matches: 0. The CDR3 length is 13 residues. CDR3 loop: CASSLDRDYGYTF. The CDR3 DNA reads as TGTGCCAGCAGCTTGGACAGGGACTATGGCTACACCTTC.

This sequence joins TRBV11-3 and TRBJ2-4, with D possibly TRBD2 on 5 matching bases. V lost 0 bases, J lost 7 bases, and 16 bases lay in between. Germline values: CDR1 SGHNT, CDR2 YENEEA. The CDR3 consists of 16 residues. CDR3 loop: CASSLDSSGVGNIQYF. The CDR3 bases are TGTGCCAGCAGCTTAGATTCTTCCGGGGTAGGCAACATTCAGTACTTC. The full variable domain, rest sourced from reference TRBV11-3 and TRBJ2-4, is EAGVVQSPRYKIIEKKQPVAFWCNPISGHNTLYWYLQNLGQGPELLIRYENEEAVDDSQLPKDRFSAERLKGVDSTLKIQPAELGDSAVYLCASSLDSSGVGNIQYFGAGTRLSVL.

This chain connects TRBV28 to TRBJ2-7; 12 bases align to TRBD2. J gave up 5 bases and V 4 bases, and 9 bases lay outside the gene matches. From germline, CDR1 is MDHEN and CDR2 SYDVKM. The CDR3 runs 16 residues. CDR3 DNA: TGTGCCAGCAGTTCCCGACTAGCGGGAGCCCTAGACGAGCAGTACTTC. Protein product: CASSSRLAGALDEQYF.

This clone was observed a few times. The chain carries TRBV5-1 and TRBJ1-1; D unclear. Trimming stripped 0 bases from V and 0 bases from J, with 9 bases between. Germline CDR1 and CDR2: SGHRS and YFSETQ. There are 15 residues in the CDR3. CDR3 in DNA: TGCGCCAGCAGCTTGGAATTCAGCATGAACACTGAAGCTTTCTTT. It codes for CASSLEFSMNTEAFF.

The chain couples TRBV5-1 to TRBJ1-6; 7 bases align to TRBD1. The ends lost 0 bases at V and 7 bases at J; junction bases unmatched: 4. Germline assignment: CDR1 SGHRS and CDR2 YFSETQ. The CDR3 runs to 15 residues. CDR3 loop: CASSLEQGINSPLHF. CDR3 DNA: TGCGCCAGCAGCTTGGAACAGGGGATCAATTCACCCCTCCACTTT. Complete variable domain (other parts from reference TRBV5-1 and TRBJ1-6): KAGVTQTPRYLIKTRGQQVTLSCSPISGHRSVSWYQQTPGQGLQFLFEYFSETQRNKGNFPGRFSGRQFSNSRSEMNVSTLELGDSALYLCASSLEQGINSPLHFGNGTRLTVT.

V usage is TRBV11-2 and J usage is TRBJ1-1; TRBD1 aligns across 8 bases. Germline loops: CDR1 SGHAT, CDR2 FQNNGV. CDR3 length: 16 amino acids. Trimming at V came to 1 base and at J to 1 base, leaving 5 bases not matched to a gene. CDR3 DNA: TGTGCCAGCAGCTTAGTCACAGGGGGGGGGAACACTGAAGCTTTCTTT. It translates to CASSLVTGGGNTEAFF.

This sequence joins TRBV14 and TRBJ1-2; TRBD1 aligns across 10 bases. The CDR3 extends over 16 amino acids. Germline V CDR1 and CDR2: SGHDN, FVKESK. V was pared by 0 bases and J by 4 bases, with 5 bases of the junction left unmatched. The CDR3 bases are TGTGCCAGCAGCCAAGATGTGGGACAGGGGATCTATGGCTACACCTTC. Translation gives CASSQDVGQGIYGYTF.

The chain has TRBV5-1 and TRBJ1-1; D ambiguous. CDR1 is SGHRS, CDR2 YFSETQ, per germline. V was trimmed by 4 bases and J by 5 bases, leaving 18 bases between them. The CDR3 contains 15 residues. The CDR3 protein is CASSPRLQRGTEAFF. The CDR3 nucleotides are TGCGCCAGCAGCCCCAGGTTGCAGAGAGGAACTGAAGCTTTCTTT.

The chain recombines TRBV7-9 with TRBJ2-1, with 7 bases aligning to TRBD1. V dropped 5 bases and J dropped 5; count of bases not matched to a gene: 6. The germline V gene encodes CDR1 SEHNR and CDR2 FQNEAQ (reference sequence). This CDR3 has 14 amino acids. CDR3 sequence reads: CASSRRDSDNEQFF. For the CDR3, the DNA is TGTGCCAGCAGCCGCCGGGACAGTGACAATGAGCAGTTCTTC.

This chain uses TRBV5-4 with TRBJ1-6, with a possible D match to TRBD1 (5 bases). The V gene lost 0 bases and the J gene lost 6 bases, with 7 bases spanning the gap. This CDR3 spans 14 amino acids. Germline V gene data show CDR1 as SGHNT and CDR2 as YYREEE (reference sequence). The CDR3 DNA follows: TGTGCCAGCAGCTTGGAGGGGATTAATTCACCCCTCCACTTT. As protein: CASSLEGINSPLHF. The whole variable domain, remainder taken from reference TRBV5-4 and TRBJ1-6, is ETGVTQSPTHLIKTRGQQVTLRCSSQSGHNTVSWYQQALGQGPQFIFQYYREEENGRGNFPPRFSGLQFPNYSSELNVNALELDDSALYLCASSLEGINSPLHFGNGTRLTVT.

The chain joins TRBV2 to TRBJ1-3; no reliable D call. CDR1 and CDR2 (germline): SNHLY, FYNNEI. This CDR3 has 14 amino acids. Trimming removed 6 bases from V and 2 bases from J, with 11 bases in between. Here the CDR3 reads CASRTGIAGNTIYF. For the CDR3, the DNA is TGTGCCAGCAGGACCGGGATTGCTGGAAACACCATATATTTT.

The CDR3, as DNA: TGTGCCAGCAGTCATCTAGCGGGGGGGCTGGAGACCCAGTACTTC. Protein product: CASSHLAGGLETQYF. This chain links TRBV2 with TRBJ2-5; 12 positions agree with TRBD2. This CDR3 region has 15 residues. Germline assignment: CDR1 SNHLY and CDR2 FYNNEI. V was clipped by 5 bases and J by 5 bases; unmatched bases: 6.

Only one count was recorded for this clone. The CDR3 is CASSPIGGQGYYEQYF. The CDR3, as DNA: TGTGCCAGCAGCCCTATTGGGGGACAGGGATACTACGAGCAGTACTTC. The chain couples TRBV5-4 to TRBJ2-7, with TRBD1 matching 9 bases. The J segment lost 3 bases and the V segment lost 4 bases, leaving 11 bases of the junction unmatched. The CDR3 length is 16 residues. The germline V gene has CDR1 SGHNT and CDR2 YYREEE (reference sequence).

The chain uses TRBV5-1 and TRBJ2-7; D unresolved. The germline V and J ends were trimmed by 4 bases and 0 bases, with 2 bases remaining between them. This CDR3 is built from 11 residues. In germline, CDR1 is SGHRS, CDR2 YFSETQ. In DNA, the CDR3 is TGCGCCAGCAGCATCTCCTACGAGCAGTACTTC. Its translation: CASSISYEQYF.

The rearrangement joins TRBV5-4 to TRBJ1-2; 7 nucleotides align to TRBD1. The CDR3 spans 14 residues. Germline assignment: CDR1 SGHNT and CDR2 YYREEE (reference sequence). V was pared by 0 bases and J by 4 bases, with 3 bases of the junction left unmatched. CDR3 bases: TGTGCCAGCAGCTTGGTGGGACAGAGCTATGGCTACACCTTC. Translated: CASSLVGQSYGYTF.

The V and J genes are TRBV5-1 and TRBJ2-3; the D call may be TRBD1 or TRBD2 (6 bases each). Germline-derived CDR1 and CDR2 are SGHRS and YFSETQ. This CDR3 is 17 amino acids long. V lost 3 bases, J lost 0 bases, and 17 bases lay in between. In nucleotides, the CDR3 is TGCGCCAGCAGCTGGACACCGGGGGCAGGGAGCACAGATACGCAGTATTTT. This translates into CASSWTPGAGSTDTQYF.

This clone has a single count. The V gene is TRBV5-1, the J gene TRBJ2-5; D unresolved. This CDR3 has 16 amino acids. The V end was cut by 6 bases, the J end by 2 bases, with 20 bases between. Germline V gives CDR1 SGHRS, CDR2 YFSETQ. CDR3: CASTLSPDVYQETQYF. The DNA of the CDR3 is TGCGCCAGCACCCTTTCCCCAGACGTGTATCAAGAGACCCAGTACTTC. Supplemented by reference TRBV5-1 and TRBJ2-5, the full variable domain reads KAGVTQTPRYLIKTRGQQVTLSCSPISGHRSVSWYQQTPGQGLQFLFEYFSETQRNKGNFPGRFSGRQFSNSRSEMNVSTLELGDSALYLCASTLSPDVYQETQYFGPGTRLLVL.

V is TRBV29-1 and J is TRBJ2-6; 7 bases match TRBD1. V trimming: 6 bases; J trimming: 2 bases; junction bases outside the gene matches: 13. Germline CDR1 and CDR2: SQVTM and ANQGSEA. The CDR3 has 17 amino acids. The CDR3 protein is CSVLGQDVGTGANVLTF. The CDR3 DNA reads as TGCAGCGTCCTAGGACAGGACGTAGGCACTGGGGCCAACGTCCTGACTTTC.

The genes are TRBV6-5 and TRBJ1-2; D not resolved. The ends were cut back, 4 bases at V and 2 bases at J, with 2 bases in the middle. CDR1 and CDR2 (germline): MNHEY, SVGAGI. The CDR3 has 11 amino acids. The CDR3 sequence: CASSSNYGYTF. In DNA form, the CDR3 reads TGTGCCAGCAGTTCCAACTATGGCTACACCTTC.

V gene TRBV7-2 combines with J gene TRBJ1-5, with D perhaps matching TRBD1 (6 bases). V shed 6 bases and J shed 3 bases, with 15 bases lying between them. Per germline, CDR1 SGHTA and CDR2 FQGNSA. CDR3 length: 15 residues. CDR3 loop: CASRGWGQANQPQHF. In nucleotides, the CDR3 is TGTGCCAGCAGGGGGTGGGGGCAGGCCAATCAGCCCCAGCATTTT.

The chain uses TRBV5-4 and TRBJ1-2, with a possible D match to TRBD1 (6 bases). V lost 2 bases to trimming and J lost 8 bases, with 19 bases between them. The length of the CDR3 is 15 residues. Germline CDR1 and CDR2: SGHNT and YYREEE (reference sequence). CDR3 loop: CASSLPTQGMGGYTF. For the CDR3, the DNA is TGTGCCAGCAGCTTACCAACCCAGGGGATGGGCGGCTACACCTTC.

This clone has a single count. V gene TRBV27 combines with J gene TRBJ2-7, with TRBD1 matching over 8 bases. This CDR3 is 13 amino acids long. CDR1 and CDR2 from the germline V gene are MNHEY and SMNVEV (reference sequence). V was clipped by 8 bases and J by 0 bases; unmatched bases: 3. The CDR3, as DNA: TGTGCCAGCCGGGACAGGTCCTCCTACGAGCAGTACTTC. As protein: CASRDRSSYEQYF.

The chain combines TRBV28 with TRBJ2-2; no clear D gene. The CDR3 contains 15 residues. V lost 2 bases and J lost 0, with 7 bases in between. Per germline, CDR1 MDHEN and CDR2 SYDVKM. The CDR3 loop is CASSLRMANTGELFF. The CDR3, as DNA: TGTGCCAGCAGTTTAAGGATGGCGAACACCGGGGAGCTGTTTTTT.

V usage is TRBV6-5 and J usage is TRBJ1-6; TRBD1 agrees at 7 bases. This CDR3 spans 15 amino acids. The V and J ends lost 2 bases and 6 bases, in that order; junction bases with no gene match: 4. Germline V gives CDR1 MNHEY, CDR2 SVGAGI. The CDR3 protein is CASSYPGTVNSPLHF. The DNA for the CDR3 is TGTGCCAGCAGTTACCCCGGGACAGTTAATTCACCCCTCCACTTT.

J is TRBJ2-2 and V is TRBV9, with 10 nucleotides matching TRBD2. J was trimmed by 6 bases and V by 6 bases; bases with no gene match: 17. CDR3 length: 18 amino acids. Germline-derived CDR1 and CDR2 are SGDLS and YYNGEE. The CDR3 loop is CASTATGSGGAIPGELFF. The CDR3 nucleotides read TGTGCCAGCACCGCTACGGGGAGCGGGGGGGCTATCCCCGGGGAGCTGTTTTTT. Drawing the rest from reference TRBV9 and TRBJ2-2, the complete variable domain is DSGVTQTPKHLITATGQRVTLRCSPRSGDLSVYWYQQSLDQGLQFLIQYYNGEERAKGNILERFSAQQFPDLHSELNLSSLELGDSALYFCASTATGSGGAIPGELFFGEGSRLTVL.